Listed below are T cell receptor beta chains from one sample, sequenced in a study of cytomegalovirus exposure and HLA in healthy donors. The table came from immunoSEQ multiplex PCR; TCRdb's copy has only in-frame clones and leaves some out. In the table there are about 360,000 clones, approximately 90% of which are singletons. Sequenced: PBMCs. Receptors originate from a woman younger than 30 in good health and CMV-seronegative. The CDR3 runs from the conserved cysteine through the conserved F or W. Each record gives: V gene, J gene, CDR3 protein.

V: TRBV9; J: TRBJ1-1; CDR3: CASSVRSQNTEAFF
V: TRBV7-8; J: TRBJ2-7; CDR3: CASSLEREGSYEQYF
V: TRBV4-1; J: TRBJ2-3; CDR3: CASSQVPGLGTDTQYF
V: TRBV5-8; J: TRBJ2-3; CDR3: CASSLGAGGPLDTQYF
V: TRBV4-1; J: TRBJ1-2; CDR3: CASSQASQTFGGYTF
V: TRBV28; J: TRBJ2-7; CDR3: CASTLLAGGSEQYF
V: TRBV6-5; J: TRBJ2-3; CDR3: CASRSQVSTDTQYF
V: TRBV6-1; J: TRBJ1-1; CDR3: CASSETDLNTEAFF
V: TRBV6-5; J: TRBJ2-3; CDR3: CASKRKGTDTQYF
V: TRBV7-9; J: TRBJ2-1; CDR3: CASSLNVWGDEQFF
V: TRBV6-8; J: TRBJ2-7; CDR3: CASRPRQGTIPYEQYF
V: TRBV7-9; J: TRBJ1-1; CDR3: CATGDRVGTEAFF
V: TRBV5-4; J: TRBJ1-5; CDR3: CASSLGGDQPQHF
V: TRBV29-1; J: TRBJ1-1; CDR3: CSVEIWGGRNTEAFF
V: TRBV4-1; J: TRBJ2-1; CDR3: CASSKVGITYRNEQFF
V: TRBV4-1; J: TRBJ2-1; CDR3: CASSQDGTGLSNEQFF
V: TRBV19; J: TRBJ1-5; CDR3: CASSNGQGHSNQPQHF
V: TRBV29-1; J: TRBJ1-1; CDR3: CSVEAQRGTEAFF
V: TRBV27; J: TRBJ2-3; CDR3: CASSDYSGGATDTQYF
V: TRBV14; J: TRBJ2-7; CDR3: CASSQEWGRSYEQYF
V: TRBV15; J: TRBJ1-1; CDR3: CATSRDRDEAFF
V: TRBV7-9; J: TRBJ1-6; CDR3: CASSLAAGNSPLHF